These 21 T cell receptor beta chains originate from one sample sequenced in a study of blood T cell repertoires in COVID-19 (dated by TCRdb to the early 2020s). The receptor library was made with the immunoSEQ multiplex PCR assay. Not all clones reach the TCRdb copy of this immuneACCESS table, which keeps in-frame sequences only. Checked studies attribute under half of the gap to unresolved V genes and leave the rest unexplained. The sample has 45,000 to 60,000 clones on record, about four fifths of them singletons. 8.2% of the sample belongs to the ten largest clones. The sequenced sample was peripheral blood. All receptors come from an elderly woman with acute or convalescent COVID-19.

This chain connects TRBV27 to TRBJ2-7, with unresolved D. Between the trimmed V and J ends, which lost 6 bases and 4 bases, there was a span of 13 bases. The CDR3 has 13 residues. Per germline, CDR1 MNHEY and CDR2 SMNVEV (reference sequence). CDR3 nucleotide sequence: TGTGCCAGCAGGCATACCCCCGGTTACGAGCAGTACTTC. The encoded protein is CASRHTPGYEQYF.

The sample holds one count of this clone. This CDR3 reads CASSLRGGHYEQYF. In DNA form, the CDR3 reads TGTGCCAGCAGCTTAAGAGGGGGTCACTACGAGCAGTACTTC. The chain uses TRBV13 and TRBJ2-7; the D gene is possibly TRBD1 (6 bases). V lost 2 bases and J 3 bases, leaving 11 bases between the germline ends. The CDR3 covers 14 residues. Germline V gene lookup returns CDR1 PRHDT and CDR2 FYEKMQ (reference sequence).

The rearrangement joins TRBV7-9 to TRBJ1-5; 7 positions match TRBD1. The ends lost 5 bases at V and 5 bases at J; junction bases unmatched: 3. Germline V gene sequence: CDR1 SEHNR, CDR2 FQNEAQ (reference sequence). The CDR3 runs 13 residues. CDR3 in amino acids: CASSLQGDQPQHF. The CDR3 DNA sequence: TGTGCCAGCAGCCTCCAGGGGGATCAGCCCCAGCATTTT.

The gene calls are TRBV10-1 and TRBJ2-3; a possible D gene is TRBD1 (5 bases). Germline loops: CDR1 WNHNN, CDR2 SYGVQD (reference sequence). The CDR3 has 14 amino acids. Trimming pared 3 bases from V and 5 bases from J, leaving 12 bases between. The CDR3 sequence: CASSDDSQRDTQYF. The DNA for the CDR3 is TGCGCCAGCAGTGACGACAGCCAGAGAGATACGCAGTATTTT.

The chain uses TRBV19 and TRBJ2-6; 8 bases fit TRBD2. V trimming: 8 bases; J trimming: 2 bases; junction bases outside the gene matches: 5. The CDR3 covers 15 residues. Germline assignment: CDR1 LNHDA and CDR2 SQIVND (reference sequence). In DNA, the CDR3 is TGTGCCAGTTCACCGGGGGGGCCTGGGGCCAACGTCCTGACTTTC. This sequence encodes CASSPGGPGANVLTF.

V usage is TRBV21-1 and J usage is TRBJ2-7; TRBD2, the table's D call, lacks a check against the DNA. TRBV21-1 constitutes a pseudogene. CDR3 length: 18 amino acids. The CDR3 nucleotides read TGTGCCAGCAGCGGAGATATTGGGACTAGCGGGGTCCTGGAAGAGCAGTACTTC. Its translation is CASSGDIGTSGVLEEQYF.

The chain recombines TRBV5-1 with TRBJ1-2, with TRBD1 matching over 12 bases. The V and J ends lost 8 bases and 4 bases, in that order; junction bases with no gene match: 9. The V gene's germline CDR1 is SGHRS and CDR2 YFSETQ. This CDR3 is 15 amino acids long. This chain's CDR3 is CASTVGTGGIYGYTF. The DNA of the CDR3 is TGCGCCAGTACTGTTGGGACAGGGGGCATCTATGGCTACACCTTC.

This clone was found once. V gene TRBV2 combines with J gene TRBJ1-4, with 9 nucleotides matching TRBD1. Per germline, CDR1 SNHLY and CDR2 FYNNEI. Trimming took 1 base from V and 5 from J; bases not matched to a gene: 2. This CDR3 is 15 amino acids long. CDR3 DNA: TGTGCCAGCAGTGAAGGTGGGACAGGGAATGAAAAACTGTTTTTT. This sequence encodes CASSEGGTGNEKLFF.

A note on this clone: One end of the junction is discordant with germline, which a read error may explain. This chain joins TRBV15 and TRBJ2-2; D is perhaps TRBD1 or TRBD2 (7 bases each). The length of the CDR3 is 15 residues. Germline assignment: CDR1 LNHNV and CDR2 YYDKDF (reference sequence). The CDR3 sequence is CATRRGGENTGELFF. The CDR3 DNA sequence: TGTGCCACCCGCAGGGGGGGGGAGAACACCGGGGAGCTGTTTTTT.

The V and J genes are TRBV5-1 and TRBJ2-5; 7 bases line up with TRBD2. This CDR3 contains 14 residues. Germline assignment: CDR1 SGHRS and CDR2 YFSETQ. Losses at the gene ends were 4 bases for V and 4 bases for J; bases not matched to a gene: 7. The CDR3 loop reads CASSPGGRAETQYF. In nucleotides, the CDR3 is TGCGCCAGCAGCCCCGGGGGGAGGGCAGAGACCCAGTACTTC.

This chain links TRBV21-1 with TRBJ2-7; the D call of TRBD2 is as the table states it, not checked on the DNA. TRBV21-1 is a pseudogene locus. The CDR3 runs 16 residues. The CDR3 loop reads CASSKDRCSGGYEQYF. The CDR3 bases are TGTGCCAGCAGCAAAGATAGGTGTAGCGGGGGCTACGAGCAGTACTTC.

This chain joins TRBV12-3 or TRBV12-4 and TRBJ1-1; D not resolved. The CDR3 has 13 residues. V dropped 1 base and J dropped 5 bases, with 8 bases sitting between them. The CDR3 DNA reads TGTGCCAGCAGTTTAGACCCCAGGACTGAAGCTTTCTTT. Its protein product is CASSLDPRTEAFF.

The rearrangement uses TRBV7-9 and TRBJ2-7, with TRBD1 matching 7 bases. In germline, CDR1 is SEHNR, CDR2 FQNEAQ (reference sequence). V lost 1 base and J lost 3; bases outside the gene matches: 12. This CDR3 spans 17 amino acids. CDR3 DNA: TGTGCCAGCAGCTTAGGAAAGCAGGGGGTAGGGAGCTACGAGCAGTACTTC. Amino acids: CASSLGKQGVGSYEQYF.

The genes are TRBV2 and TRBJ2-1, with 8 bases aligning to TRBD2. Germline V gives CDR1 SNHLY, CDR2 FYNNEI. This CDR3 has 16 residues. The trim removed 5 bases at V and 10 bases at J, leaving 16 bases unmatched. CDR3 bases: TGTGCCAGCAGTCGCTTTATCACCTTATTAGCGGGAGAGCAGTTCTTC. This encodes CASSRFITLLAGEQFF. Supplemented by reference TRBV2 and TRBJ2-1, the full variable domain reads EPEVTQTPSHQVTQMGQEVILRCVPISNHLYFYWYRQILGQKVEFLVSFYNNEISEKSEIFDDQFSVERPDGSNFTLKIRSTKLEDSAMYFCASSRFITLLAGEQFFGPGTRLTVL.

This chain links TRBV9 with TRBJ2-1; 8 nucleotides align to TRBD1. This CDR3 region has 12 residues. V lost 7 bases to trimming and J lost 9 bases; unmatched junction nucleotides: 6. Germline V lookup: CDR1 SGDLS, CDR2 YYNGEE. The CDR3 region is CASGQGTGEQFF. For the CDR3, the DNA is TGTGCCAGCGGACAGGGTACTGGTGAGCAGTTCTTC.

V gene TRBV7-6 combines with J gene TRBJ1-1; 8 bases are shared with TRBD1. CDR3 length: 15 amino acids. CDR1 is SGHVS, CDR2 FNYEAQ, per germline. Trimming took 5 bases from V and 3 from J; bases not matched to a gene: 8. DNA of the CDR3: TGTGCCAGCAGCACCACGACAGGGGCGGACACTGAAGCTTTCTTT. This encodes CASSTTTGADTEAFF.

This chain joins TRBV10-3 and TRBJ2-2; tentatively, D is TRBD2 (5 bases). This CDR3 is 12 amino acids long. Trimming removed 5 bases from V and 4 bases from J, with 5 bases in between. The germline CDR1 and CDR2 sequences are ENHRY and SYGVKD. The CDR3 nucleotides are TGTGCCATCAGTACTAGCACCGGGGAGCTGTTTTTT. It yields the protein CAISTSTGELFF.

This clone has a handful of counts. The chain combines TRBV7-2 with TRBJ1-1, with D perhaps TRBD1 (6 bases). This CDR3 has 14 amino acids. Germline V gene lookup returns CDR1 SGHTA and CDR2 FQGNSA. Trimming shortened V by 5 bases and J by 6 bases, and 16 bases separated the two germline ends. The CDR3 DNA reads TGTGCCAGCAGCCTAAACAGGGTCGGCGCTGAAGCTTTCTTT. Amino acids: CASSLNRVGAEAFF.

This clone showed up just a few times. The J gene is TRBJ2-3, the V gene TRBV10-2, with 10 nucleotides matching TRBD2. Germline CDR1 WSHSY, CDR2 SAAADI. This CDR3 comprises 16 residues. V was clipped by 10 bases and J by 5 bases; unmatched bases: 15. DNA for the CDR3: TGCGCCACCAACACCCCGAGCGGGGGGGCAGGAGATACGCAGTATTTT. This codes for CATNTPSGGAGDTQYF.

J is TRBJ2-1 and V is TRBV19, with D maybe TRBD2 (6 bases). The V gene's germline CDR1 is LNHDA and CDR2 SQIVND (reference sequence). The CDR3 length is 14 residues. V dropped 9 bases and J dropped 4 bases, with 16 bases sitting between them. The CDR3 sequence is CASVDYPQYNEQFF. The CDR3, as DNA: TGTGCCAGCGTGGACTATCCCCAATACAATGAGCAGTTCTTC.

The CDR3, as DNA: TGTGCCAGCAAAGTGACAGGAGTTAATGAAAAACTGTTTTTT. Translation gives CASKVTGVNEKLFF. The rearrangement joins TRBV6-6 to TRBJ1-4; TRBD1 might be the D (6 bases). Germline V gives CDR1 MNHNY, CDR2 SVGAGI (reference sequence). V was pared by 7 bases and J by 4 bases, with 13 bases between. This CDR3 comprises 14 residues.